This entry concerns a single TCR beta chain. Its specificity is not known. Sequenced by immunoSEQ multiplex PCR; TCRdb stores in-frame clones only, minus some. The table shows 100,000 to 120,000 clones, with over 85% occurring only once. The sample belongs to a study of PD-1 blockade in classical Hodgkin lymphoma. Study-level findings and limits: A significant rise in TCR diversity by C4D1 was seen for CD4+ but not CD8+ cells. Patients newly diagnosed and complete responders had comparable baseline diversity.

Germline V lookup: CDR1 SQVTM, CDR2 ANQGSEA. With V trimmed by 6 bases and J by 0 bases, 7 bases remained unmatched. The CDR3 loop spans 14 amino acids. Sample time point: cycle 4 day 1 (C4D1), after less than seven weeks of nivolumab. The patients all showed relapse after autologous stem cell transplantation, while their brentuximab vedotin exposure varied. The sequence was obtained from a human donor with classical Hodgkin lymphoma. The V and J genes are TRBV29-1 and TRBJ2-7; the match to TRBD2 covers 8 bases. Source: peripheral blood mononuclear cells (PBMCs), taken before the fourth cycle of nivolumab. CDR3 DNA: TGCAGCGTGGCCGGGGGGGCTGGCTCCTACGAGCAGTACTTC. This codes for CSVAGGAGSYEQYF.